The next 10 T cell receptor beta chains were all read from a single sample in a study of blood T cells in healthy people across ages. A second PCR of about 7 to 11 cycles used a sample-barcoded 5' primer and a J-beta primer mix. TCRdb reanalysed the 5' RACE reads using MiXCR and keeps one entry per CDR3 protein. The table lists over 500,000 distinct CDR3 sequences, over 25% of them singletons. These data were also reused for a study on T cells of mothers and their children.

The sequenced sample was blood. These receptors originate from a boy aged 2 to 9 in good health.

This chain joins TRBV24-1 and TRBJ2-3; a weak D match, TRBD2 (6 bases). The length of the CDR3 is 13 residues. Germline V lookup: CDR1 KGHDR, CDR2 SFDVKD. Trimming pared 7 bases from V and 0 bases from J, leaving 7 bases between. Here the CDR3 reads CATSGTSTDTQYF. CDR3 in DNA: TGTGCCACCAGCGGGACTAGCACAGATACGCAGTATTTT.

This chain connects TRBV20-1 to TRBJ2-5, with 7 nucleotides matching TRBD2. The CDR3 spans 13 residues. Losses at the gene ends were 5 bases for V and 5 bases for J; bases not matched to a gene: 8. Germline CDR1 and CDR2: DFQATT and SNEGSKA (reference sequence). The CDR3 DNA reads TGCAGTGCTGGACTAGAGGTGCGGGAGACCCAGTACTTC. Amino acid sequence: CSAGLEVRETQYF.

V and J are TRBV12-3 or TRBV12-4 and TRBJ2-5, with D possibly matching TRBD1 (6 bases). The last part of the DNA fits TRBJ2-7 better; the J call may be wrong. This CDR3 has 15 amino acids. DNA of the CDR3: TGTGCCAGCAGTTTAGAAATGGGGGCGACCTACGAGCAGTACTTC. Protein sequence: CASSLEMGATYEQYF.

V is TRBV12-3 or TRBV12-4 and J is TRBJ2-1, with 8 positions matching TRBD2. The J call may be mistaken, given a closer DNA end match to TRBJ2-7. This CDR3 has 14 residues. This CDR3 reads CASSPTGLAGEQYF. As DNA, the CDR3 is TGTGCCAGCAGTCCCACTGGACTAGCCGGAGAGCAGTACTTC.

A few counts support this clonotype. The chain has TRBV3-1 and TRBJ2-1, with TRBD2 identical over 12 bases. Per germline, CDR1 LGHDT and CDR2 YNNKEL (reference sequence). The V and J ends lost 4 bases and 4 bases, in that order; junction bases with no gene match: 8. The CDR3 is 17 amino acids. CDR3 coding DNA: TGTGCCAGCAGCCTCCCAGCTGGACTAGCGGGGTACAATGAGCAGTTCTTC. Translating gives CASSLPAGLAGYNEQFF.

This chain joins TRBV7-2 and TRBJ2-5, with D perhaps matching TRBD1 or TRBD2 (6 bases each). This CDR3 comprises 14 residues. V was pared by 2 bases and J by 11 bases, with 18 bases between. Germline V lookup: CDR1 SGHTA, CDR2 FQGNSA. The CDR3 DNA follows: TGTGCCAGCAGCTTATTACCGGGAGTGAGGGGGCAGTACTTC. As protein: CASSLLPGVRGQYF.

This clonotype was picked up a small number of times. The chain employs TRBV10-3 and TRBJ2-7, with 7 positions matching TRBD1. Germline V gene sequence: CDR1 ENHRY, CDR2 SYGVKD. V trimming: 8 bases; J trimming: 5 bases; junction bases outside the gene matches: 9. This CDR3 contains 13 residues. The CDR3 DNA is TGTGCCATCCAGGGGGTGTCGGGCCACGAGCAGTACTTC. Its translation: CAIQGVSGHEQYF.

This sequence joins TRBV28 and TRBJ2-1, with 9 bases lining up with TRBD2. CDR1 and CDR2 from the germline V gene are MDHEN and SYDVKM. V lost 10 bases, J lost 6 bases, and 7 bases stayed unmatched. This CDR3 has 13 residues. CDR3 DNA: TGTGCCACCCGTAGCGGGAGAAGCAATGAGCAGTTCTTC. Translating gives CATRSGRSNEQFF. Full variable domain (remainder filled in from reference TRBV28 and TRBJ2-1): DVKVTQSSRYLVKRTGEKVFLECVQDMDHENMFWYRQDPGLGLRLIYFSYDVKMKEKGDIPEGYSVSREKKERFSLILESASTNQTSMYLCATRSGRSNEQFFGPGTRLTVL.

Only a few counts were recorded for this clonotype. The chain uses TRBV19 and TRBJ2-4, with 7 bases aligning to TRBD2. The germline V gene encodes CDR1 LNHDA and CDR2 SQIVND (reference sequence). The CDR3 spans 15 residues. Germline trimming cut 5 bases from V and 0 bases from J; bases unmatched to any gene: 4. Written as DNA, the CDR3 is TGTGCCAGTAGTCCGTCGGGGGGAGCCAAAAACATTCAGTACTTC. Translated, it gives CASSPSGGAKNIQYF.

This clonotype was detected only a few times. The CDR3 spells CSADIEGEGRYEQYF. CDR3 in DNA: TGCAGTGCCGATATCGAGGGGGAGGGCCGGTACGAGCAGTACTTC. The chain combines TRBV20-1 with TRBJ2-7; TRBD2 is a possible D gene (7 bases). The CDR3 is 15 residues long. The germline V gene has CDR1 DFQATT and CDR2 SNEGSKA (reference sequence). Trimming stripped 6 bases from V and 4 bases from J, with 22 bases between.